This passage covers 5 T cell receptor beta chains from one sample sequenced in a study of blood T cell repertoires in COVID-19 (dated by TCRdb to 2020 to 2021). The library was built by means of the immunoSEQ multiplex PCR assay. What TCRdb holds here is the immuneACCESS table cut down to in-frame rearrangements. Part of the clones is not present; checked against another copy, under half of the missing clones reflect an unresolved V gene, and the others are unexplained. The sample contains hundreds of thousands of clones, over 85% of them found a single time. The ten largest clones capture around 2.6% of the sample. The specimen sequenced was PBMCs or T cells enriched from blood (not recorded which). These receptors all stem from a man in his 60s who had recovered from COVID-19.

This chain joins TRBV5-4 and TRBJ2-3, with D possibly being TRBD2 (6 bases). V lost 2 bases and J lost 6, with 13 bases in between. This CDR3 is 14 amino acids long. From germline, CDR1 is SGHNT and CDR2 YYREEE (reference sequence). CDR3 nucleotide sequence: TGTGCCAGCAGCTTAAATCGGGGGATGGATACGCAGTATTTT. It is translated as CASSLNRGMDTQYF.

The chain uses TRBV3-1 (or the pseudogene TRBV3-2) and TRBJ2-1; TRBD2 matches at 8 bases. CDR1 is LGHDT, CDR2 YNNKEL, per germline (reference sequence). The length of the CDR3 is 12 residues. The J segment lost 10 bases and the V segment lost 10 bases, leaving 9 bases of the junction unmatched. The DNA of the CDR3 is TGTGCCACCTCCCGGGCTAGCGGGGAGCAGTTCTTC. Its protein is CATSRASGEQFF.

The chain links TRBV5-1 to TRBJ2-2; D perhaps matches TRBD2 (6 bases). Per the germline V gene, CDR1 is SGHRS and CDR2 is YFSETQ. CDR3 size: 17 residues. Trimming left V 3 bases short and J 1 base short, with 16 bases between. The CDR3 here is CASSSDGLRGNTGELFF. CDR3 in DNA: TGCGCCAGCAGCTCGGACGGGTTGCGGGGGAACACCGGGGAGCTGTTTTTT.

The CDR3, as DNA: TGTGCCAGCAGTCCACCCGGCAGGGGGTCAAATGAGCAGTTCTTC. Amino acid sequence: CASSPPGRGSNEQFF. The genes are TRBV28 and TRBJ2-1; the match to TRBD1 covers 7 bases. The CDR3 runs to 15 residues. J gave up 7 bases and V 5 bases, and 11 bases lay outside the gene matches. Germline assignment: CDR1 MDHEN and CDR2 SYDVKM.

V and J are TRBV20-1 and TRBJ2-1; 8 bases agree with TRBD2. Germline CDR1 reads DFQATT; CDR2 reads SNEGSKA (reference sequence). V gave up 3 bases and J gave up 1 base; unmatched junction bases: 5. This CDR3 is 15 amino acids long. CDR3 sequence reads: CSASVAGLSYNEQFF. CDR3 in DNA: TGCAGTGCTAGTGTAGCGGGGCTTTCCTACAATGAGCAGTTCTTC.